Below are 30 T cell receptor beta chains sequenced from a single sample in a study of OX40 agonist ivuxolimab in advanced cancers. TCRdb's table, derived via immunoSEQ multiplex PCR, lists solely in-frame clones and lacks some. In the table there are around 84,000 clones, more than 80% of which are singletons. Sequenced here: CD4+ or CD8+ T cells sorted from blood, sampled in a trial of the OX40 agonist ivuxolimab. The receptors originated from an adult with an advanced solid tumor such as melanoma, head and neck, liver or kidney cancer.

CDR3 residues: CASGSVGYNEQFF. The DNA for the CDR3 is TGTGCCAGCGGAAGTGTGGGCTACAATGAGCAGTTCTTC. The chain joins TRBV6-5 to TRBJ2-1; D call uncertain. The V gene's germline CDR1 is MNHEY and CDR2 SVGAGI. The CDR3 extends over 13 amino acids. V lost 8 bases and J lost 3, with 11 bases in between.

The gene calls are TRBV4-1 and TRBJ2-7; 12 nucleotides match TRBD2. The V and J ends lost 8 bases and 9 bases, in that order; junction bases with no gene match: 11. The CDR3 contains 14 residues. From germline, CDR1 is MGHRA and CDR2 YSYEKL. CDR3 residues: CASAEASGRAAQYF. CDR3 nucleotides: TGCGCCAGCGCAGAGGCTAGCGGGAGGGCCGCGCAGTACTTC.

This CDR3 is CASSRQGLNTEAFF. Written as DNA, the CDR3 is TGTGCCAGCAGTCGACAGGGCCTGAACACTGAAGCTTTCTTT. V and J are TRBV6-5 and TRBJ1-1; 7 bases match TRBD1. The germline CDR1 and CDR2 sequences are MNHEY and SVGAGI. V lost 5 bases to trimming and J lost 0 bases; unmatched junction nucleotides: 3. There are 14 residues in the CDR3.

The chain recombines TRBV30 with TRBJ2-3; 11 bases are a match to TRBD2. The V and J ends lost 2 bases and 6 bases, in that order; junction bases with no gene match: 4. The CDR3 length is 14 residues. Germline values: CDR1 GTSNPN, CDR2 SVGIG (reference sequence). In DNA, the CDR3 is TGTGCCTGGAGTAGGGGACTAGCGGTGGATACGCAGTATTTT. It specifies CAWSRGLAVDTQYF.

The chain recombines TRBV4-3 with TRBJ1-5, with 8 positions matching TRBD1. The CDR3 covers 15 residues. Germline V gives CDR1 LGHNA, CDR2 YSLEER. V shed 0 bases, J shed 5 bases, and the junction held 3 bases outside the gene matches. The CDR3 loop reads CASSQERTGHQPQHF. The CDR3 nucleotides read TGCGCCAGCAGCCAAGAAAGGACAGGGCATCAGCCCCAGCATTTT.

The V gene is TRBV28, the J gene TRBJ2-2, with 7 positions matching TRBD1. J was trimmed by 4 bases and V by 10 bases; bases with no gene match: 12. The CDR3 is 15 amino acids. Per the germline V gene, CDR1 is MDHEN and CDR2 is SYDVKM. The DNA of the CDR3 is TGTGCCACCAACCGAGGGGGCGCGGGCACCGGGGAGCTGTTTTTT. The encoded protein is CATNRGGAGTGELFF.

The J gene is TRBJ2-3, the V gene TRBV6-5, with TRBD2 as a possible D gene (6 bases). The V end was cut by 5 bases, the J end by 1 base, with 13 bases between. The CDR3 has 15 amino acids. CDR1 is MNHEY, CDR2 SVGAGI, per germline. For the CDR3, the DNA is TGTGCCAGCAGTGGCCGGGACTCCCGCACAGATACGCAGTATTTT. The encoded protein is CASSGRDSRTDTQYF.

In its sample, this clone was seen a few times. The V call is TRBV28, the J call TRBJ1-1, with a possible D match to TRBD1 (6 bases). CDR3 size: 16 residues. Trimming shortened V by 6 bases and J by 0 bases, and 17 bases separated the two germline ends. The germline CDR1 and CDR2 sequences are MDHEN and SYDVKM. CDR3 residues: CASREARTELNTEAFF. In DNA form, the CDR3 reads TGTGCCAGCAGAGAAGCCCGGACAGAGCTGAACACTGAAGCTTTCTTT.

The V and J genes are TRBV7-2 and TRBJ1-1, with D maybe TRBD1 (6 bases). Between the trimmed V and J ends, which lost 5 bases and 1 base, there was a span of 11 bases. Germline CDR1 is SGHTA and CDR2 is FQGNSA. This CDR3 spans 14 amino acids. CDR3 in amino acids: CASSPLDRNTEAFF. In DNA, the CDR3 is TGTGCCAGCAGCCCCTTGGACAGGAACACTGAAGCTTTCTTT.

The chain is built from TRBV2 and TRBJ2-7; D is tentatively TRBD1 or TRBD2 (5 bases each). Trimming pared 6 bases from V and 4 bases from J, leaving 7 bases between. From germline, CDR1 is SNHLY and CDR2 FYNNEI. The length of the CDR3 is 11 residues. This CDR3 reads CASRGEYEQYF. As DNA, the CDR3 is TGTGCCAGCAGGGGGGAGTACGAGCAGTACTTC.

This clone has a handful of counts. V and J are TRBV4-3 and TRBJ1-3; 7 bases line up with TRBD1. The trim removed 0 bases at V and 4 bases at J, leaving 9 bases unmatched. This CDR3 is built from 17 residues. Germline V lookup: CDR1 LGHNA, CDR2 YSLEER. The CDR3 DNA follows: TGCGCCAGCAGCCAAGATATTAAGGGGGCGTCAGGAAACACCATATATTTT. Its translation is CASSQDIKGASGNTIYF.

This clone has a handful of counts. The gene calls are TRBV6-5 and TRBJ1-1; D uncertain. V was trimmed by 5 bases and J by 1 base, leaving 11 bases between them. The CDR3 consists of 14 residues. From germline, CDR1 is MNHEY and CDR2 SVGAGI. The CDR3 sequence: CASSISGGNTEAFF. CDR3 DNA: TGTGCCAGCAGTATAAGCGGCGGGAACACTGAAGCTTTCTTT.

The V gene is TRBV7-6, the J gene TRBJ2-6; D gene uncertain. Germline V CDR1 and CDR2: SGHVS, FNYEAQ. The V end was cut by 7 bases, the J end by 2 bases, with 12 bases between. This CDR3 spans 15 amino acids. CDR3 DNA sequence: TGTGCCAGCACCCCCGACCCCACTGGGGCCAACGTCCTGACTTTC. The encoded protein is CASTPDPTGANVLTF.

The genes are TRBV7-2 and TRBJ2-6, with 8 bases identical to TRBD2. CDR3 size: 16 residues. Germline V gene lookup returns CDR1 SGHTA and CDR2 FQGNSA. V trimming: 3 bases; J trimming: 4 bases; junction bases outside the gene matches: 5. The CDR3 DNA reads as TGTGCCAGCAGCTTCGGACTAGCTTCCGGGGCCAACGTCCTGACTTTC. As protein: CASSFGLASGANVLTF.

This sequence joins TRBV7-6 and TRBJ2-1; possibly TRBD1 or TRBD2 for D (7 bases each). This CDR3 contains 17 residues. Between the trimmed V and J ends, which lost 0 bases and 9 bases, there was a span of 21 bases. The V gene's germline CDR1 is SGHVS and CDR2 FNYEAQ. CDR3 nucleotides: TGTGCCAGCAGCTTAGCGAGGGAGACAGGGCTAGCGGTTGAGCAGTTCTTC. This encodes CASSLARETGLAVEQFF.

V is TRBV28 and J is TRBJ1-6, with D unresolved. Germline V CDR1 and CDR2: MDHEN, SYDVKM. The CDR3 extends over 16 amino acids. Trimming removed 5 bases at V and 9 bases at J, with 20 bases between. The DNA for the CDR3 is TGTGCCAGCAGTCTAAGACCGGGCGAGACGGGTTCACCCCTCCACTTT. Translation: CASSLRPGETGSPLHF.

The genes are TRBV5-8 and TRBJ2-4, with D possibly called TRBD1 or TRBD2 (5 bases each). V lost 1 base, J lost 14 bases, and 10 bases lay in between. Germline V gene data show CDR1 as SGHTS and CDR2 as YDEGEE. The CDR3 length is 11 residues. Here the CDR3 reads CASSLRGEKYF. In DNA, the CDR3 is TGTGCCAGCAGCTTGAGAGGGGAGAAGTACTTC.

The rearrangement links TRBV7-2 to TRBJ2-2; 8 positions agree with TRBD2. Germline V lookup: CDR1 SGHTA, CDR2 FQGNSA. V shed 6 bases, J shed 4 bases, and the junction held 10 bases outside the gene matches. The CDR3 spans 16 residues. CDR3 DNA sequence: TGTGCCAGCAGTCTGTCGGGGGGGCCAGGCACCGGGGAGCTGTTTTTT. Translation gives CASSLSGGPGTGELFF.

This chain connects TRBV6-1 to TRBJ2-7; D is unresolved. The CDR3 totals 11 residues. CDR1 is MNHNS, CDR2 SASEGT, per germline. Trimming stripped 5 bases from V and 6 bases from J, with 8 bases between. CDR3 DNA sequence: TGTGCCAGCAGTTACATAGGCGAGCAGTACTTC. Translation: CASSYIGEQYF.

This chain joins TRBV19 and TRBJ2-7; TRBD2 matches at 14 bases. The V segment lost 5 bases and the J segment 0 bases; nucleotides outside the gene matches: 9. The CDR3 length is 18 residues. Germline V CDR1 and CDR2: LNHDA, SQIVND (reference sequence). The CDR3 is CASSPGLAGVGYSYEQYF. CDR3 coding DNA: TGTGCCAGTAGTCCGGGACTAGCGGGAGTTGGGTACTCCTACGAGCAGTACTTC. The whole variable domain, filled in from reference TRBV19 and TRBJ2-7, reads DGGITQSPKYLFRKEGQNVTLSCEQNLNHDAMYWYRQDPGQGLRLIYYSQIVNDFQKGDIAEGYSVSREKKESFPLTVTSAQKNPTAFYLCASSPGLAGVGYSYEQYFGPGTRLTVT.

The J gene is TRBJ1-2, the V gene TRBV20-1; no reliable D call. V gave up 6 bases and J gave up 4 bases, with 9 bases separating them. The CDR3 consists of 11 residues. Germline values: CDR1 DFQATT, CDR2 SNEGSKA (reference sequence). The CDR3 sequence is CSAPRFYGYTF. CDR3 in DNA: TGCAGTGCCCCAAGGTTCTATGGCTACACCTTC.

The V gene is TRBV5-1, the J gene TRBJ2-3; D gene unclear. The germline gives CDR1 SGHRS, CDR2 YFSETQ. This CDR3 contains 16 residues. V was pared by 0 bases and J by 3 bases, with 14 bases between. The CDR3 spells CASSLGGTHGTDTQYF. The CDR3 bases are TGCGCCAGCAGCTTGGGAGGCACCCACGGAACAGATACGCAGTATTTT.

The chain employs TRBV5-1 and TRBJ1-4; D gene uncertain. Per germline, CDR1 SGHRS and CDR2 YFSETQ. The length of the CDR3 is 14 residues. Trimming shortened V by 4 bases and J by 6 bases, and 13 bases separated the two germline ends. CDR3: CASSRTPADEKLFF. The CDR3 DNA reads as TGCGCCAGCAGCAGAACTCCGGCGGATGAAAAACTGTTTTTT.

The V and J genes are TRBV5-4 and TRBJ2-5; D gene unclear. The germline gives CDR1 SGHNT, CDR2 YYREEE (reference sequence). V lost 0 bases and J 7 bases, leaving 13 bases between the germline ends. This CDR3 contains 14 residues. The chain's CDR3 is CASSLAGEERTQYF. For the CDR3, the DNA is TGTGCCAGCAGCTTGGCCGGCGAGGAGCGGACCCAGTACTTC.

V gene TRBV28 combines with J gene TRBJ2-3, with 8 bases matching TRBD2. CDR3 size: 14 residues. Losses at the gene ends were 6 bases for V and 4 bases for J; bases not matched to a gene: 6. The germline CDR1 and CDR2 sequences are MDHEN and SYDVKM. The CDR3 spells CASRSGGRADTQYF. The CDR3 coding sequence is TGTGCCAGCAGGTCGGGGGGGCGGGCAGATACGCAGTATTTT.

This chain uses TRBV29-1 with TRBJ2-2, with a weak D call TRBD2 (6 bases). The V and J ends lost 6 bases and 7 bases respectively, with 18 bases between them. CDR1 and CDR2 (germline): SQVTM, ANQGSEA. The CDR3 is made up of 14 amino acids. The CDR3 protein is CSVPGSGRGGELFF. CDR3 DNA sequence: TGCAGCGTCCCGGGGTCGGGGCGGGGCGGGGAGCTGTTTTTT.

The chain recombines TRBV6-5 with TRBJ1-1; weak D call: TRBD1 (5 bases). Trimming removed 2 bases from V and 0 bases from J, with 7 bases in between. Looked up from germline, CDR1 is MNHEY and CDR2 is SVGAGI. The CDR3 runs 14 residues. CDR3 protein: CASSYDRLNTEAFF. The CDR3 DNA follows: TGTGCCAGCAGTTACGACAGACTGAACACTGAAGCTTTCTTT.

CDR3 in amino acids: CASSQRTSQISEQYF. The CDR3 region has the DNA TGTGCCAGCAGCCAACGAACTTCACAGATCTCCGAGCAGTACTTC. The chain couples TRBV7-2 to TRBJ2-7; no clear D gene. The CDR3 covers 15 residues. Germline V gene data show CDR1 as SGHTA and CDR2 as FQGNSA. Trimming left V 5 bases short and J 6 bases short, with 20 bases between.

This clone has just one count. The V and J genes are TRBV10-2 and TRBJ2-5; 9 nucleotides align to TRBD2. The CDR3 spans 14 residues. Germline values: CDR1 WSHSY, CDR2 SAAADI. V lost 5 bases and J lost 5; bases outside the gene matches: 6. The CDR3 sequence: CASSRPSGKETQYF. The CDR3 bases are TGCGCCAGCAGTAGGCCTAGCGGGAAGGAGACCCAGTACTTC.

The V gene is TRBV21-1, the J gene TRBJ1-2. TRBV21-1 is listed as a pseudogene. CDR3 size: 22 residues. The CDR3 protein is CASSTPFPVQCATGGADYGYTF. CDR3 nucleotides: TGTGCCAGCAGCACTCCATTCCCCGTTCAGTGCGCGACGGGGGGCGCCGACTATGGCTACACCTTC.